This T cell receptor beta chain was profiled in a study of T-cell reconstitution after alpha-beta-depleted transplantation in children. This clonotype has more than one count but fewer than ten. Per germline, CDR1 DFQATT and CDR2 SNEGSKA (reference sequence). V gave up 0 bases and J gave up 6 bases, with 16 bases separating them. This CDR3 is 15 amino acids long. It was with unique molecular identifiers that the TCRbeta library was prepared. TCRdb redid the calling of the PCR reads with MiXCR, one entry per CDR3 protein. There are around 380,000 distinct CDR3 sequences in the sample; about 11% occur only once, and 4.5% to 7% lies in the top ten.

The chain uses TRBV20-1 and TRBJ2-3; no definite D call. This sequence originates from a human donor who donated a stem cell graft to a child with acute myeloid leukemia. This specimen was PBMCs from the stem cell graft donor, taken from the stem cell graft. CDR3 in DNA: TGCAGTGCTAGAGAGGACCTTACTAACCTGGATACGCAGTATTTT. Translating gives CSAREDLTNLDTQYF.